The rows below give T cell receptor beta chains drawn from one sample of a study of blood T cells in healthy people across ages. TCRdb re-called the 5' RACE reads through MiXCR, storing one row per CDR3 protein. The data show roughly 1,100,000 distinct CDR3 sequences, with under 30% seen just once and less than 0.85% held by the top ten. These sequences were also reported in another study, on T cells of mothers and their children.

The material sequenced was blood. These receptors originate from a girl aged 2-10 years in good health. The CDR3 runs from the conserved cysteine through the conserved F or W. The order of the fields is J gene, clone size, D gene, V gene, CDR3 length, CDR3 DNA, CDR3 protein. A D gene is named only where the DNA matches it firmly. Rows give clone size only sometimes, using once, few, many, or a class for an expanded clone.

TRBJ2-5,.,TRBD2,TRBV10-3,14,TGTGCCACCTCGACTAGCGGGACGGGGGAGACCCAGTACTTC,CATSTSGTGETQYF
TRBJ2-3,.,.,TRBV4-3,17,TGCGCCAGCAGCCAAGCGAGGGGGGGGGCCGGGACAGATACGCAGTATTTT,CASSQARGGAGTDTQYF
TRBJ1-2,few,TRBD1,TRBV27,14,TGTGCCAGCGGGCTGGGACAGGGCAACTATGGCTACACCTTC,CASGLGQGNYGYTF
TRBJ2-1,few,.,TRBV20-1,15,TGCAGTGCTCCTAGCGCCCTGAGCTCCTACAATGAGCAGTTCTTC,CSAPSALSSYNEQFF
TRBJ2-3,.,.,TRBV24-1,17,TGTGCCACCAGTGACCTCGTCGGGGATATACTTACAGATACGCAGTATTTT,CATSDLVGDILTDTQYF
TRBJ2-5,.,.,TRBV7-2,16,TGTGCCAGCAGCTTAAGGCTGACTGCCATTAGGGAGACCCAGTACTTC,CASSLRLTAIRETQYF
TRBJ2-7,few,.,TRBV12-3/TRBV12-4,13,TGTGCCAGCAGCCCGCAATTGGGTGGCGAGCAGTACTTC,CASSPQLGGEQYF
TRBJ2-3,few,TRBD2,TRBV27,15,TGTGCCAGCAGTTTACCGGGACTAGCGGGAGATACGCAGTATTTT,CASSLPGLAGDTQYF
TRBJ2-7,.,.,TRBV29-1,15,TGCAGCGTTGTACCGGGGACCGGGACTTTGTACGAGCAGTACTTC,CSVVPGTGTLYEQYF
TRBJ2-7,.,.,TRBV7-2,16,TGTGCCAGCAGCCTCCGAAGTCAGTCACTATCCTACGAGCAGTACTTC,CASSLRSQSLSYEQYF
TRBJ2-1,.,.,TRBV27,15,TGTGCCAGCAGTTTAGGGGCTACACCCCACAATGAGCAGTTCTTC,CASSLGATPHNEQFF
TRBJ2-3,.,.,TRBV12-3/TRBV12-4,12,TGTGCCAGCAGTCGGACACCAGATACGCAGTATTTT,CASSRTPDTQYF
TRBJ2-1,few,.,TRBV11-2,13,TGTGCCAGCAGAAGCACCCTCATCAATGAGCAGTTCTTC,CASRSTLINEQFF
TRBJ2-3,few,TRBD1,TRBV20-1,15,TGCAGTGCTAAGGGGGCACTCCTAAGTGCAGATACGCAGTATTTT,CSAKGALLSADTQYF
TRBJ2-7,few,.,TRBV20-1,12,TGCAGTGCTAGAGATCCGATCGGGGGGCAGTACTTC,CSARDPIGGQYF
TRBJ2-7,.,TRBD2,TRBV29-1,13,TGCAGCGTTGAGAGCGGGGGCTCCTACGAGCAGTACTTC,CSVESGGSYEQYF
TRBJ1-1,.,.,TRBV20-1,13,TGCAGTGCTAGAGATTTCAGGAACACTGAAGCTTTCTTT,CSARDFRNTEAFF
TRBJ2-5,.,TRBD1,TRBV20-1,14,TGCAGTGCTCCAGGGGGCCAAGAAGAAGAGACCCAGTACTTC,CSAPGGQEEETQYF
TRBJ2-3,few,TRBD1,TRBV7-8,13,TGTGCCAGCAGCCCCGGGACAGGCACTACGCAGTATTTT,CASSPGTGTTQYF
TRBJ2-1,.,TRBD1,TRBV12-3/TRBV12-4,15,TGTGCCAGCAGAAAGACAGGGGGCGCTTTAAATGAGCAGTTCTTC,CASRKTGGALNEQFF
TRBJ2-3,.,.,TRBV11-1,13,TGTGCCAGCAGCTTAGCGGCGGAAGATACGCAGTATTTT,CASSLAAEDTQYF
TRBJ1-3,.,.,TRBV24-1,14,TGTGCCACCAGTCCCGGTTATCCTGGAAACACCATATATTTT,CATSPGYPGNTIYF
TRBJ2-7,.,TRBD2,TRBV6-1,12,TGTGCCAGCGTCTGGGAGGGTGACGAGCAGTACTTC,CASVWEGDEQYF
TRBJ1-3,few,TRBD1,TRBV7-3,14,TGTGCCAGCAGGTCAATGGGAAACAGGGGGAACATATATTTT,CASRSMGNRGNIYF
TRBJ1-2,.,.,TRBV29-1,14,TGCAGCGTTGAAATCCCAAAAGGGGAACGAGGCTACACCTTC,CSVEIPKGERGYTF
TRBJ1-1,.,.,TRBV4-3,13,TGCGCCAGCAGCCAAGATCGGCGCAAGAGCTCTTTCTTT,CASSQDRRKSSFF
TRBJ1-4,few,.,TRBV29-1,14,TGCAGCGTTACCCAACAGGGTGTGGGAGAAAAACTGTTTTTT,CSVTQQGVGEKLFF
TRBJ2-3,.,TRBD2,TRBV12-3/TRBV12-4,13,TGTGCCATCCTCACGGGGGGGTCAGATACGCAGTATTTT,CAILTGGSDTQYF
TRBJ2-2,few,.,TRBV7-3,16,TGTGCCAGCAGCTCCCAGCCCAGTACAAGGGGCGGGGAGCTGTTTTTT,CASSSQPSTRGGELFF
TRBJ1-2,few,.,TRBV7-9,13,TGTGCCAGCAGCAAAGGGCTTTCCTATGGCTACACCTTC,CASSKGLSYGYTF
TRBJ2-1,.,.,TRBV7-9,15,TGTGCCAGCATCATTACCGGGCAGGGTCTCCATGAGCAGTTCTTC,CASIITGQGLHEQFF
TRBJ2-7,.,.,TRBV2,15,TGTGCCAGCAGGGGTGAGATGGGACCCTTCGGCGAGCAGTACTTC,CASRGEMGPFGEQYF
TRBJ2-1,.,.,TRBV7-8,13,TGTGCCAGCAGCACTGGAGGTTGGGATGAGCAGTTCTTC,CASSTGGWDEQFF
TRBJ2-5,.,.,TRBV5-6,14,TGTGCCAGCAGCTTGCTAGCCAGCGGAGAGACCCAGTACTTC,CASSLLASGETQYF
TRBJ1-2,few,.,TRBV20-1,15,TGCAGTGCTAGAGACCGGAAGCGACAGAAAGTTGGCTACACCTTC,CSARDRKRQKVGYTF
TRBJ2-4,.,.,TRBV6-1,12,TGTGCCAGCAGATGGGGCGCGGACATTCAGTACTTC,CASRWGADIQYF
TRBJ1-1,.,.,TRBV4-1,15,TGCGCCAGCAGCCAACTGCGGTCCGGCAACACTGAAGCTTTCTTT,CASSQLRSGNTEAFF
TRBJ2-1,.,.,TRBV28,17,TGTGTCAGCAGCTTAGACCCTAGGCTAGATAACATCGATGAGCAGTTCTTC,CVSSLDPRLDNIDEQFF
TRBJ1-2,.,.,TRBV2,13,TGTGCCAGCACCAGGGGACATAACTATGGCTACACCTTC,CASTRGHNYGYTF
TRBJ2-1,.,.,TRBV12-3/TRBV12-4,14,TGTGCCAGCAGTTTACGTCCCTTCGGCCGCCCGCAGTTCTTC,CASSLRPFGRPQFF
TRBJ1-3,few,.,TRBV9,13,TGTGCCAGCAGCGATCGACCTGGAAACACCATATATTTT,CASSDRPGNTIYF
TRBJ2-1,few,TRBD2,TRBV12-3/TRBV12-4,14,TGTGCCAGCAGCCAAACTAGCGGGAGAAATGAGCAGTTCTTC,CASSQTSGRNEQFF
TRBJ2-5,few,TRBD2,TRBV11-2,15,TGTGCCAGCAGCCCCTCGACTAGCGGGTCCCTTGCGCAGTACTTC,CASSPSTSGSLAQYF
TRBJ2-5,few,TRBD2,TRBV4-2,16,TGTGCCAGCAGCCAAGGCCTAGCGGGGGAGCAAGAGACCCAGTACTTC,CASSQGLAGEQETQYF
TRBJ2-2,.,TRBD1,TRBV2,15,TGTGCCAGCAGCGTTCAGGGGGCCCACACCGGGGAGCTGTTTTTT,CASSVQGAHTGELFF